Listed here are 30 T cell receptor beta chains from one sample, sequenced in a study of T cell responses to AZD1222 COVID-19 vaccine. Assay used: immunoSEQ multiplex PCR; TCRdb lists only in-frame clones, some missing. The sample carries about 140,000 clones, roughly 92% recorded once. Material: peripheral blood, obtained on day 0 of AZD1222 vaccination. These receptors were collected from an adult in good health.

The chain's CDR3 is CASSLTGVRTEAFF. CDR3 sequence (DNA): TGTGCCAGCAGCCTTACGGGGGTTAGGACTGAAGCTTTCTTT. The V gene is TRBV5-6, the J gene TRBJ1-1; TRBD1 is a possible D gene (5 bases). The CDR3 totals 14 residues. V lost 4 bases, J lost 5 bases, and 15 bases lay in between. Germline CDR1 and CDR2: SGHDT and YYEEEE. Filled out from reference TRBV5-6 and TRBJ1-1, the complete variable domain reads DAGVTQSPTHLIKTRGQQVTLRCSPKSGHDTVSWYQQALGQGPQFIFQYYEEEERQRGNFPDRFSGHQFPNYSSELNVNALLLGDSALYLCASSLTGVRTEAFFGQGTRLTVV.

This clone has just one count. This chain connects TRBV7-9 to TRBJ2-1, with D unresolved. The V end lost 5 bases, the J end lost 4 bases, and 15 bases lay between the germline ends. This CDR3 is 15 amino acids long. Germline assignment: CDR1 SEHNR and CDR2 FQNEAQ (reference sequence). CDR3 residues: CASSLNLEGYNEQFF. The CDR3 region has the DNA TGTGCCAGCAGCCTAAATCTAGAAGGATACAATGAGCAGTTCTTC.

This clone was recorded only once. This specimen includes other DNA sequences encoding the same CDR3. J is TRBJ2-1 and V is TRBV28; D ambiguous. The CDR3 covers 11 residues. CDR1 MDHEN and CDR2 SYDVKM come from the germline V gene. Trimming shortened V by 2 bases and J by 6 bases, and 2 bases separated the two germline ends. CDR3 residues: CASSLINEQFF. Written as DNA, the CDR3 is TGTGCCAGCAGTTTAATCAATGAGCAGTTCTTC.

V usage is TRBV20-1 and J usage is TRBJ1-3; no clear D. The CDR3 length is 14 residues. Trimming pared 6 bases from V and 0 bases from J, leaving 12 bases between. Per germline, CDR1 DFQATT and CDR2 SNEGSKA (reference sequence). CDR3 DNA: TGCAGTGCCAGTCCGGGCCTCTCTGGAAACACCATATATTTT. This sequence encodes CSASPGLSGNTIYF.

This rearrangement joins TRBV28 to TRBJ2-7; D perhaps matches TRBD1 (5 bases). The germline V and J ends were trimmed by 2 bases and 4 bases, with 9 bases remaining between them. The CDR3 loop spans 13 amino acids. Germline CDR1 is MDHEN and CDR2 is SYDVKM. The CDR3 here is CASSLLQGYEQYF. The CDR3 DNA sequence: TGTGCCAGCAGTTTACTCCAGGGTTACGAGCAGTACTTC.

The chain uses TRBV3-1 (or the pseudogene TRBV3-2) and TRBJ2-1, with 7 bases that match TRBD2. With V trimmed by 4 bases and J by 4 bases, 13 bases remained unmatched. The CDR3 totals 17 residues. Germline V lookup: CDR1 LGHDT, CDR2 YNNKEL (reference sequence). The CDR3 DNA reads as TGTGCCAGCAGCCCGTCTGGGGCTAGCGGCCTGTACAATGAGCAGTTCTTC. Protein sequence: CASSPSGASGLYNEQFF.

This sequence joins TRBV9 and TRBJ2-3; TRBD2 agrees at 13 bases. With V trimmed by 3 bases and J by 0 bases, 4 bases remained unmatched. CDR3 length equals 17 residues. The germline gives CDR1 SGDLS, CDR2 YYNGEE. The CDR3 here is CASSAGLAGASTDTQYF. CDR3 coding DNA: TGTGCCAGCAGCGCTGGACTAGCGGGAGCTAGCACAGATACGCAGTATTTT.

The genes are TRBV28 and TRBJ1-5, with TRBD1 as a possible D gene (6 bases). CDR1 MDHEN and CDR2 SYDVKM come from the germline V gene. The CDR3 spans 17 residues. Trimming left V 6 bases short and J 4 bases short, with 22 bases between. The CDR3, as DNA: TGTGCCAGCAGAGGGACTGGCCAGGGGACATATAATCAGCCCCAGCATTTT. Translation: CASRGTGQGTYNQPQHF.

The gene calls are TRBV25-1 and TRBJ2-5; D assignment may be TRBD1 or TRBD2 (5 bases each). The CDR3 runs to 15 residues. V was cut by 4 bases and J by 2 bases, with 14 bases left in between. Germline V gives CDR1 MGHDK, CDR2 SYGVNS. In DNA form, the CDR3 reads TGTGCCAGCAGTGGGGGGACGGGACCTCAAGAGACCCAGTACTTC. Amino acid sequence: CASSGGTGPQETQYF. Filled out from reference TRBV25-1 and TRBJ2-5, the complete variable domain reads EADIYQTPRYLVIGTGKKITLECSQTMGHDKMYWYQQDPGMELHLIHYSYGVNSTEKGDLSSESTVSRIRTEHFPLTLESARPSHTSQYLCASSGGTGPQETQYFGPGTRLLVL.

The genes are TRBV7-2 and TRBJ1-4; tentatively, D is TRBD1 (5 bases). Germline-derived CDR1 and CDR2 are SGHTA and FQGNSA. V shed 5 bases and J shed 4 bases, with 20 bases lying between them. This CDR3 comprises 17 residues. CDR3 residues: CASSRGMGRMSNEKLFF. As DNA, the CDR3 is TGTGCCAGCAGCCGGGGGATGGGGCGCATGAGTAATGAAAAACTGTTTTTT. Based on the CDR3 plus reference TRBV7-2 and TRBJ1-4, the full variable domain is GAGVSQSPSNKVTEKGKDVELRCDPISGHTALYWYRQSLGQGLEFLIYFQGNSAPDKSGLPSDRFSAERTGGSVSTLTIQRTQQEDSAVYLCASSRGMGRMSNEKLFFGSGTQLSVL.

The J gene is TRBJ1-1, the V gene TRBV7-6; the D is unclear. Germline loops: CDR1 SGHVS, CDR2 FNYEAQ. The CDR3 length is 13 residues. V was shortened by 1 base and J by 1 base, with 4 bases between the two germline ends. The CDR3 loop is CASSLVQNTEAFF. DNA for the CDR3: TGTGCCAGCAGCTTAGTGCAGAACACTGAAGCTTTCTTT.

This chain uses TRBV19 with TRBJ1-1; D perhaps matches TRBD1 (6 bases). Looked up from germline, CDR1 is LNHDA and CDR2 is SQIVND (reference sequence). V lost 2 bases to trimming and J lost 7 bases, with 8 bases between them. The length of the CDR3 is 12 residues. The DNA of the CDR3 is TGTGCCAGTAGTATATCAGGGGTTGAAGCTTTCTTT. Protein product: CASSISGVEAFF.

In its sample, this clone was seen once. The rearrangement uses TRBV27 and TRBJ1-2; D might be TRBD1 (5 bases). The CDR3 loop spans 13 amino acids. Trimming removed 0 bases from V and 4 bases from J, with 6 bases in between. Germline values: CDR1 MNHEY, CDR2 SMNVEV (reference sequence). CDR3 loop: CASSLSGVYGYTF. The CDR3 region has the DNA TGTGCCAGCAGTTTATCAGGGGTCTATGGCTACACCTTC.

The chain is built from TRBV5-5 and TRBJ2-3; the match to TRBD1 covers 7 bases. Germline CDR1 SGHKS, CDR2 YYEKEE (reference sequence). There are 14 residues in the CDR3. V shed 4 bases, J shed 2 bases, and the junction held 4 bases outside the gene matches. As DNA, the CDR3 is TGTGCCAGCAGCCTGGGACAGCACACAGATACGCAGTATTTT. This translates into CASSLGQHTDTQYF.

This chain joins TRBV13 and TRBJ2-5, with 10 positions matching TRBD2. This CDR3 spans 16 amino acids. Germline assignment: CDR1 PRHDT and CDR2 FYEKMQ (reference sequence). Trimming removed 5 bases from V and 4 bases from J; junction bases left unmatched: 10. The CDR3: CASSPQTSGLLETQYF. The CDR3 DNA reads TGTGCCAGCAGCCCCCAGACTAGCGGGCTGTTAGAGACCCAGTACTTC.

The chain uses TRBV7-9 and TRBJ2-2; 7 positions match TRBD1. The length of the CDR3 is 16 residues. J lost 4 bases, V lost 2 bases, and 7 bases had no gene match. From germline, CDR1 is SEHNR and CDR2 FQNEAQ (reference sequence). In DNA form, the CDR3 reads TGTGCCAGCAGCTTATTTTCGGCAGGGGGCACCGGGGAGCTGTTTTTT. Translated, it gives CASSLFSAGGTGELFF.

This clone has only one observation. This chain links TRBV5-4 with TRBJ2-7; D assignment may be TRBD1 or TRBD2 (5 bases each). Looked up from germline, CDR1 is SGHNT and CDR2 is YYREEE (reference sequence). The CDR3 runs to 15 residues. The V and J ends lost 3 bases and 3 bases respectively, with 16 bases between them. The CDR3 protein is CASSSAGREYYEQYF. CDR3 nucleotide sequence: TGTGCCAGCAGCTCCGCGGGCAGGGAGTACTACGAGCAGTACTTC.

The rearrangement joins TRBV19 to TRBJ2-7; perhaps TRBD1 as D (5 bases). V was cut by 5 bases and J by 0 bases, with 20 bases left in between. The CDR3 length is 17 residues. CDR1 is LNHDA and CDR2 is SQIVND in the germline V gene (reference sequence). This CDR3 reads CASSPRAGLGTSYEQYF. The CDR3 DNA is TGTGCCAGTAGTCCCAGGGCAGGCCTCGGAACCTCCTACGAGCAGTACTTC. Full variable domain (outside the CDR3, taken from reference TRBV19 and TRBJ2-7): DGGITQSPKYLFRKEGQNVTLSCEQNLNHDAMYWYRQDPGQGLRLIYYSQIVNDFQKGDIAEGYSVSREKKESFPLTVTSAQKNPTAFYLCASSPRAGLGTSYEQYFGPGTRLTVT.

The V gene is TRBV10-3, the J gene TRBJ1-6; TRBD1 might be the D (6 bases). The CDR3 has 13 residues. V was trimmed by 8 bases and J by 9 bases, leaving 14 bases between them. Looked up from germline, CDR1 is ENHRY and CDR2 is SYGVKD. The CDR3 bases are TGTGCCATCGGGGGCTTACAGAGTTCACCCCTCCACTTT. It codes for CAIGGLQSSPLHF.

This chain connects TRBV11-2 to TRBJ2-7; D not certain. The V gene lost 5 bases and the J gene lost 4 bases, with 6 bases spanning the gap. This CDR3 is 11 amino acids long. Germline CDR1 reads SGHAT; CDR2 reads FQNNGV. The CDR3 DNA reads TGTGCCAGCAGCCAGAGTTACGAGCAGTACTTC. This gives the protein CASSQSYEQYF.

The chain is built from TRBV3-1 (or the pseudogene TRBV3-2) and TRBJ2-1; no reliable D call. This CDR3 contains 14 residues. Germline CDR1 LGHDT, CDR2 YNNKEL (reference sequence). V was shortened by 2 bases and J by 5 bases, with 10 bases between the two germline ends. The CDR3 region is CASSQPANHNEQFF. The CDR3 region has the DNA TGTGCCAGCAGCCAACCGGCCAATCACAATGAGCAGTTCTTC.

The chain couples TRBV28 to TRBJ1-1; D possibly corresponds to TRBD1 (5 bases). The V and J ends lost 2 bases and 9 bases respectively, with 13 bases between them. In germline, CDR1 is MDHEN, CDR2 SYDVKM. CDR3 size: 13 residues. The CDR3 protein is CASSLLQGGQAFF. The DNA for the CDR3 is TGTGCCAGCAGTTTACTGCAGGGAGGGCAAGCTTTCTTT.

CDR3 DNA: TGTGCCAGCAGCCCTTACACTGAAGCTTTCTTT. Protein sequence: CASSPYTEAFF. The genes are TRBV7-8 and TRBJ1-1; D remains unclear. Trimming pared 5 bases from V and 3 bases from J, leaving 4 bases between. The CDR3 is 11 amino acids. Germline assignment: CDR1 SGHVS and CDR2 FQNEAQ. The variable domain in full, completed from reference TRBV7-8 and TRBJ1-1, reads GAGVSQSPRYKVAKRGQDVALRCDPISGHVSLFWYQQALGQGPEFLTYFQNEAQLDKSGLPSDRFFAERPEGSVSTLKIQRTQQEDSAVYLCASSPYTEAFFGQGTRLTVV.

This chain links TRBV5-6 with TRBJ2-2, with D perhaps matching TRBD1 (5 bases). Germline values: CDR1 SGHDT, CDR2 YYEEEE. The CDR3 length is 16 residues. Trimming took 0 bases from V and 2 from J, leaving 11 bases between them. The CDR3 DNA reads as TGTGCCAGCAGCTTGGCGGCGACAGACAACACCGGGGAGCTGTTTTTT. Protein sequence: CASSLAATDNTGELFF.

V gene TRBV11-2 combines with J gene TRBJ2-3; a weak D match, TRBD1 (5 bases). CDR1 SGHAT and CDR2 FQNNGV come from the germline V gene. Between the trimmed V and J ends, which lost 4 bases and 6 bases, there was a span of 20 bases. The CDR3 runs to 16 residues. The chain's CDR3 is CASSSWQGNPWDTQYF. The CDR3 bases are TGTGCCAGCAGCTCCTGGCAGGGCAACCCCTGGGATACGCAGTATTTT.

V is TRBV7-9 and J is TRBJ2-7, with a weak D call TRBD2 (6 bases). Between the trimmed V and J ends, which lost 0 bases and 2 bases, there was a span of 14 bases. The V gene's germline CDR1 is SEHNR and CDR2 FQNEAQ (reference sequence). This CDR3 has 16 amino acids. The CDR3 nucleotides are TGTGCCAGCAGCTTAGCGTGGGTTAGCGGTACCTACGAGCAGTACTTC. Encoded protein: CASSLAWVSGTYEQYF.

Here the CDR3 DNA reads TGTGCCAGCAGTGAATGGGGGCTTGAGACCCAGTACTTC. The encoded protein is CASSEWGLETQYF. The chain couples TRBV6-1 to TRBJ2-5; D may be TRBD1 (6 bases). V lost 2 bases, J lost 5 bases, and 9 bases lay in between. The germline gives CDR1 MNHNS, CDR2 SASEGT. The CDR3 is 13 residues long.

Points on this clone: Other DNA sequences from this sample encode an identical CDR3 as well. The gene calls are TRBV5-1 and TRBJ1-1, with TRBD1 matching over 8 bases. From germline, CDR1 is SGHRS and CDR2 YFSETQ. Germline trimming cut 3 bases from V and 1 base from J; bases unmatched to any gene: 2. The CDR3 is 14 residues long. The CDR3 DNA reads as TGCGCCAGCAGCTCACAGGGGGGGAACACTGAAGCTTTCTTT. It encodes CASSSQGGNTEAFF.

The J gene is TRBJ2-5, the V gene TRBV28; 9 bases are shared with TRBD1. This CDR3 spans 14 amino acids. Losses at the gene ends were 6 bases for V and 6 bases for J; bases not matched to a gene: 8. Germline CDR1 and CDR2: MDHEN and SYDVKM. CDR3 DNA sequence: TGTGCCAGCAGCAGTACAGGGGGCGGAAAGACCCAGTACTTC. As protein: CASSSTGGGKTQYF.

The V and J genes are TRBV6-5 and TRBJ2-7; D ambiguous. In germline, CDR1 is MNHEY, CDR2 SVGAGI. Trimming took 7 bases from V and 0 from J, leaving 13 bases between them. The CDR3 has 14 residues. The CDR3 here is CASNPPGSSYEQYF. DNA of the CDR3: TGTGCCAGCAACCCCCCAGGCAGCTCCTACGAGCAGTACTTC.